A single TCR beta chain is shown here with its context. Ten or more counts support this clonotype. This clone's antigen is unknown. Per-base qualities were not stored, and no clone one base away is much larger. The data stem from a study of glioma-infiltrating T cells (dated by TCRdb to 2015 to 2016). About the investigation overall: The study sequenced TCR alpha- and beta-chain repertoires from glioma tissue, from non-neoplastic brain tissue and from matched peripheral blood mononuclear cells. Each tissue-infiltrating repertoire was compared with the same patient's peripheral blood repertoire to measure divergence between tissue and blood T-cell populations. The paired cohort comprised three low-grade glioma patients, roughly 8 primary glioblastoma patients and three non-glioma patients contributing non-neoplastic brain tissue. General study outcomes and caveats: The group comparisons were based on small numbers of patients: three non-neoplastic, three low-grade glioma and roughly eight glioblastoma patients. Very few CDR3 sequences were shared between tissue and blood, attributed to high CDR3 diversity and limited sampling. In non-neoplastic patients, VJ-independent divergence between tissue and blood fell below expectation, whereas in all gliomas, and especially in low-grade gliomas, the divergence rose above expectation.

The iRepertoire nested amplicon-rescue multiplex PCR (arm-PCR) platform was used to amplify TCR alpha and beta CDR3 regions from RNA. The input for one-step reverse transcription and amplification was 100-400 ng of either tissue mRNA or PBMC total RNA. Following bead purification, Illumina adapters were added by a secondary multiplex PCR, and libraries between 200 and 400 bp were gel-purified. Libraries carried internal 6-nucleotide barcodes used for demultiplexing. Sequencing of the libraries was done on an Illumina MiSeq using 2x220 or 2x250 nucleotide paired-end reads. The source study handled its data this way. Paired reads were merged using FLASH 1.2.11 and aligned with BWA-MEM to the GRCh37 human genome, and TRA and TRB reads were then extracted. V and J assignment used an IMGT-derived reference of cassette sequences and CDR3 motifs that included pseudogenes. Three-frame translation of reads was performed, and productive CDR3s were defined as those with a C...FGXG motif and no stop codons. Unique combinations of V-J cassette pair and CDR3 amino acid sequence were defined as clonotypes. Reads were filtered by Hamming distance, thresholded by each sample's sequence error rate in mapped regions. TCRdb redid the processing of the public reads, applying fastp at Q25 and MiXCR, and retained in-frame beta chains. Every entry covers one CDR3 protein and lists the most common genes and DNA from its rows. These V and J calls derive from TCRdb rather than the authors' analysis. The sample table holds some 190,000 distinct CDR3 sequences, of which approximately 30% were seen once. The ten largest make up around 20% of the sample.

The CDR3 covers 12 residues, taking in both the cysteine and the phenylalanine. The CDR3 DNA has 36 bases and is translated from base 1. Per the germline V gene (reference sequence), MNHEY is the CDR1 and SMNVEV is the CDR2. V is reduced by 3 bases and J by 5 bases, leaving a spacing of 8 bases between them. This receptor was taken from a human donor with low-grade glioma or glioblastoma, undergoing nonglioma brain surgery, or in good health (not recorded which). The chain joins TRBV27 to TRBJ2-7; TRBD1 is possibly the D segment (5 matching bases). Sequencing input: glioma tissue, nonneoplastic brain tissue, or PBMCs (not recorded which). At the DNA level, the sequence is TGTGCCAGCAGTTTTCAGGGAAACGAGCAGTACTTC. It specifies CASSFQGNEQYF.